The TCR beta chain under discussion was sequenced for a study of blood T cell repertoires in COVID-19 (dated by TCRdb to about 2020). Some background on the complete study: Samples covering the acute and convalescent phases of COVID-19 were provided by collaborators in the United States, Italy and Spain. The material from the prospective study consisted of cDNA or gDNA derived from T cells, B-cell-depleted T cells, or PBMCs. Nearly every sample came with metadata listing a de-identified subject ID, COVID-19 status, age in years and sex. Where available, HLA class I and class II types were taken from metadata supplied by the sample provider and were not determined by assay-based typing. Samples were obtained from the ongoing ImmuneRACE study (first 160 participants) and from 1,254 subjects provided by 6 global collaborators. Deeply sampled blood TCRbeta repertoires from subjects exposed to, actively infected with, or recovered from COVID-19 were included in the dataset. A freely available public database, intended as a resource for researchers studying the immune response to SARS-CoV-2, is where the repertoires were released.

Summary of the overall study and its limitations: The quantity of clinical and demographic metadata differed by source and by participant and was supplied without curation.

In the case of this clone: Its antigen is unknown. No base quality information exists; no much larger clone differs at one position.

Each collaborating institution followed its own protocols to collect whole blood in K2EDTA tubes. Collaborator samples were shipped for TCRbeta analysis as frozen whole blood, isolated PBMCs, or DNA extracted from either sample type. TCRbeta CDR3 regions were amplified from genomic DNA by means of the immunoSEQ Assay, a bias-controlled multiplex PCR. The authors processed their data as follows. The number of nucleated cells in each sample was estimated from the amplification of reference gene primers within the assay. Sequence reads were collapsed and filtered to measure the absolute abundance of every unique TCRbeta CDR3 rearrangement. For each sample, productive Simpson clonality was calculated as the square root of Simpson's diversity index across productive rearrangements. TCRdb holds this immuneACCESS table with in-frame rearrangements only. Some clones are missing; in checked studies, unresolved V genes explain under half, and the rest has no known cause. That table furnishes V, J and clone size, whereas the DNA furnished D and trimming. Across this sample there are some 90,000 clones, with approximately 80% seen only once. In total, the top ten clones hold roughly 11% of the sample.

For CDR1 and CDR2, the germline V gene (reference sequence) lists LGHDT and YNNKEL. The CDR3 runs 15 amino acids, cysteine and phenylalanine included. The only DNA kept is the CDR3, 45 bases in frame from the first base. The junction shows trimming of 3 bases on V and 1 base on J, and the gene matches do not reach 2 bases of it. The source is a man in his 70s with active or convalescent COVID-19. Sequenced material: peripheral blood. The chain is assembled from TRBV3-1 (or the pseudogene TRBV3-2) and TRBJ1-2, with 10 middle bases fitting TRBD1. The nucleotide sequence reads TGTGCCAGCAGCCACCGGGACAGGGGTAACTATGGCTACACCTTC. The translation is CASSHRDRGNYGYTF.